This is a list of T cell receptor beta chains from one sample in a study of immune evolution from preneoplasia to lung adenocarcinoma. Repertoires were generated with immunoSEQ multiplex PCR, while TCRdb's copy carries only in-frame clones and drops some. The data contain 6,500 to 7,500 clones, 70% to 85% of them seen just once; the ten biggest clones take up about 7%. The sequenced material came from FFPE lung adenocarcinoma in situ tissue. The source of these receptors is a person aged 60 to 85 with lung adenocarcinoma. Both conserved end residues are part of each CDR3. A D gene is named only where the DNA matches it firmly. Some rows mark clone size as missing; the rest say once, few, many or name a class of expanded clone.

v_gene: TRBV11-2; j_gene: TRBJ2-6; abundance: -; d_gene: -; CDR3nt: TGTGCCAGCAGCTTAGATCTGAAGGGAACAGGAGCTGGGGCCAACGTCCTGACTTTC; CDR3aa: CASSLDLKGTGAGANVLTF
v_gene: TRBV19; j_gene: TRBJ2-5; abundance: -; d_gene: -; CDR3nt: TGTGCCAGTAGTATTATGGGGGCTCTAGAGACCCAGTACTTC; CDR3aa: CASSIMGALETQYF
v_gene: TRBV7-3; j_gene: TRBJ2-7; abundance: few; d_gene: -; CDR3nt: TGTGCCAGCAGCTTAAATGCCGGGCCAGGATACGAGCAGTACTTC; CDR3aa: CASSLNAGPGYEQYF
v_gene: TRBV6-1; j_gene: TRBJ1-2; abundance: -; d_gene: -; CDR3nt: TGTGCCAGCAGTAACAGGGATGGCTACACCTTC; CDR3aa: CASSNRDGYTF
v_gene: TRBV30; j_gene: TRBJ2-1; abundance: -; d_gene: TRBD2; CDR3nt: TGTGCCTGGAGTGCCAGAGCGGGGGACAACTACAATGAGCAGTTCTTC; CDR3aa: CAWSARAGDNYNEQFF
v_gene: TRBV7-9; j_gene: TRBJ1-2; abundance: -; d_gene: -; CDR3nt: TGTGCCAGCAGCTTAGGGGGGACCTATGGCTACACCTTC; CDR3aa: CASSLGGTYGYTF
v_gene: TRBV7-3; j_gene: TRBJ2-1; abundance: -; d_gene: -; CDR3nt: TGTGCCAGCAGCTCCATCCGGAACCCCTACAATGAGCAGTTCTTC; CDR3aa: CASSSIRNPYNEQFF
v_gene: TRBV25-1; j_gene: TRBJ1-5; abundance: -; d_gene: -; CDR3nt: TGTGCCAGCAGTGCGTTAGCAGGTCAGCCCCAGCATTTT; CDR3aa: CASSALAGQPQHF
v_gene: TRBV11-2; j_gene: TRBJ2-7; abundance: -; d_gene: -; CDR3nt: TGTGCCAGCAGCCTCGACCTCGGGTATACCGACGAGCAGTACTTC; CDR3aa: CASSLDLGYTDEQYF
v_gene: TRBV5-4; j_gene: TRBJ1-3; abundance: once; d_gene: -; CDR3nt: TGTGCCGCTTCACACCAGGGAAGGTCTGGAAACACCATATATTTT; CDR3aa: CAASHQGRSGNTIYF
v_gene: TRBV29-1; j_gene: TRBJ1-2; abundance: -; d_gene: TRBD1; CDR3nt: TGCAGCGTTGAACCGGGACAGCTTGAAACCTTC; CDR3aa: CSVEPGQLETF
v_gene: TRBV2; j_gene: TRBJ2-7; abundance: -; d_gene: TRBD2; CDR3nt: TGTGCCAGCAGGCCAACTAGCGGAACCGGGATCGAGCAGTACTTC; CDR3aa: CASRPTSGTGIEQYF
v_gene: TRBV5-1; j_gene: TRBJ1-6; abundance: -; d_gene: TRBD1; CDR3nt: TGCGCCAGCAGCTCGGTACAGGGGAATAATTCACCCCTCCACTTT; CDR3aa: CASSSVQGNNSPLHF
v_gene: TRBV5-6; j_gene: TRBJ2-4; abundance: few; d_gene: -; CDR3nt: TGTGCCAGCAGCAGACCATCCGGGAACATTCAGTACTTC; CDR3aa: CASSRPSGNIQYF
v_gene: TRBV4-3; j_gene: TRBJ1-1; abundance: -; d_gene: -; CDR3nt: TGCGCCAGCAGCCGACAACATAACACTGAAGCTTTCTTT; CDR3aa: CASSRQHNTEAFF
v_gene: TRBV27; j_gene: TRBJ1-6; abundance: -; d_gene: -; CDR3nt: TGTGCCAGCAGATTGGACGCAGGCTCTTCACCCCTCCACTTT; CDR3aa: CASRLDAGSSPLHF
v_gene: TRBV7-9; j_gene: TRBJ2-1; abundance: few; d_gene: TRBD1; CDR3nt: TGTGCCAGCAGCCCCCGGGACAGGGGGTCAAATGAGCAGTTCTTC; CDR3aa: CASSPRDRGSNEQFF
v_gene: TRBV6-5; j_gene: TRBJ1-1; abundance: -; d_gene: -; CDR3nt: TGTGCCAGCAGTCCCGACATTAACACTGAAGCTTTCTTT; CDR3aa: CASSPDINTEAFF
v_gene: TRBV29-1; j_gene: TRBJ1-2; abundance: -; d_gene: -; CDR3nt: TGCAGCGCACGGAGTTTGGAGGATGGCTACACCTTC; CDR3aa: CSARSLEDGYTF
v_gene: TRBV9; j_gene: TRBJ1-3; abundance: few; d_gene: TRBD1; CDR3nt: TGTGCCAGCAGCGTAGGACAGGGACCTGGAAACACCATATATTTT; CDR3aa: CASSVGQGPGNTIYF
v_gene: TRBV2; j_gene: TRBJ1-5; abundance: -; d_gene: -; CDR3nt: TGTGCCAGCAGTGACCCTGCAGGGAGTAATCAGCCCCAGCATTTT; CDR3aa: CASSDPAGSNQPQHF
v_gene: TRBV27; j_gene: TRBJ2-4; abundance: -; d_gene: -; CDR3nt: TGTGCCAGCAGTTTATCAGCGGCCCACAAAAACATTCAGTACTTC; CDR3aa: CASSLSAAHKNIQYF